Listed below are T cell receptor beta chains from one sample, sequenced in a study of blood T cells in healthy people across ages. TCRdb re-analysed the 5' RACE reads in MiXCR, keeping a single row per CDR3 protein. The data contain hundreds of thousands of distinct CDR3 sequences, 32% of them singletons. The sample taken for sequencing was blood. Source of these receptors: a woman of 80 years or more in good health. Each CDR3 is given with its conserved first and last residue. The order of the fields is D gene, J gene, clone size, V gene, CDR3 DNA, CDR3 protein. A D gene is named only where the DNA matches it firmly. Only part of the rows carry a size: once, few, many, or a class if the clone is expanded.

D: NA; J: TRBJ2-1; size: NA; V: TRBV5-1; DNA: TGCGCCGGCAGCTTTGACAGCTCCTACAATGAGCAGTTCTTC; CDR3: CAGSFDSSYNEQFF
D: TRBD2; J: TRBJ2-3; size: few; V: TRBV12-3/TRBV12-4; DNA: TGTGCCAGCAGTTTACAGCGGGGGATTCGCACAGATGCGCAGTATTTT; CDR3: CASSLQRGIRTDAQYF
D: TRBD2; J: TRBJ2-1; size: NA; V: TRBV5-1; DNA: TGCGCCAGCAGCTTGTCGGTAGCGGGAGTAAATGAGCAGTTCTTC; CDR3: CASSLSVAGVNEQFF
D: NA; J: TRBJ2-7; size: many; V: TRBV28; DNA: TGTGCCACCCTCCGTGATCAGGGGACCTACGAGCAGTACTTC; CDR3: CATLRDQGTYEQYF
D: NA; J: TRBJ1-2; size: NA; V: TRBV5-1; DNA: TGCGCCAGCAGAGAGGCGGGGGCCGCGGGATATGGCTACACCTTC; CDR3: CASREAGAAGYGYTF
D: NA; J: TRBJ2-1; size: few; V: TRBV7-7; DNA: TGTGCTAGCAGCTTAGCGCAGTTCCAAGAGACCCAGTTCTTC; CDR3: CASSLAQFQETQFF
D: NA; J: TRBJ1-2; size: many; V: TRBV9; DNA: TGTGCCAGCAGCGTCGCAACCGAGAACTATGGCTACACCTTC; CDR3: CASSVATENYGYTF
D: NA; J: TRBJ1-5; size: few; V: TRBV6-5; DNA: TGTGCCAGCAGTCCCTCAGGGGTACGTAGTCAGCCCCAGCATTTT; CDR3: CASSPSGVRSQPQHF
D: TRBD1; J: TRBJ1-1; size: NA; V: TRBV5-1; DNA: TGCGCCGGCTCAAGAGAGGGACAGCCGAACACTGAAGCTTTCTTT; CDR3: CAGSREGQPNTEAFF
D: NA; J: TRBJ1-6; size: few; V: TRBV15; DNA: TGTGCCACCAGCAGAGTGGAAAACAATTCACCCCTCCACTTT; CDR3: CATSRVENNSPLHF